This T cell receptor beta chain was captured in a study of T cell responses to AZD1222 COVID-19 vaccine. V lost 3 bases and J lost 4; bases outside the gene matches: 5. The germline CDR1 and CDR2 sequences are LGHDT and YNNKEL (reference sequence). The CDR3 has 14 amino acids. Generated by immunoSEQ multiplex PCR, the TCRdb table keeps only in-frame clones and is missing some. The sample lists about 150,000 clones, roughly 91% occurring once. As concerns this clone: No antigen is known for it.

The study, taken as a whole, reports: Researchers took repertoire samples only after the peak T cell response had come. Clonal diversity was possibly underestimated; the donors were predominantly white British and more often female.

The sequence was obtained from an adult in good health. The rearrangement uses TRBV3-1 (or the pseudogene TRBV3-2) and TRBJ1-2; the match to TRBD1 covers 7 bases. Sequences were derived from peripheral blood, sampled on day 0 of AZD1222 vaccination. Here the CDR3 reads CASSHRDSSYGYTF. The CDR3 DNA follows: TGTGCCAGCAGCCACCGGGACAGCTCCTATGGCTACACCTTC.